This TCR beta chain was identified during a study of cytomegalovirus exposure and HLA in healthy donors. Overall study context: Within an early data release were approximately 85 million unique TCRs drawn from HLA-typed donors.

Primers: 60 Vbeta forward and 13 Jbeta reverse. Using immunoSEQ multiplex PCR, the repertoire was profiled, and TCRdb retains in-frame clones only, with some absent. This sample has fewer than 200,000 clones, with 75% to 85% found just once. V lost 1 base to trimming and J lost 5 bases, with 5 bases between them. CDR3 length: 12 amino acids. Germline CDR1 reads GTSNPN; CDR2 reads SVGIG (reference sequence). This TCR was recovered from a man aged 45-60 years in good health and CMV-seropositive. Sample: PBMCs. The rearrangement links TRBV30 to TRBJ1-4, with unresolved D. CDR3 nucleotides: TGTGCCTGGAGTGCGGGAAATGAAAAACTGTTTTTT. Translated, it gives CAWSAGNEKLFF.